This TCR beta chain was observed in a study of T-cell reconstitution after alpha-beta-depleted transplantation in children. Unique molecular identifiers were built into the TCRbeta library. TCRdb reprocessed the PCR reads via MiXCR and lists one record per CDR3 protein. This table holds some 490,000 distinct CDR3 sequences, roughly an eighth found once. This CDR3 contains 18 residues. CDR1 and CDR2 from the germline V gene are SGHTA and FQGTGA. V lost 5 bases to trimming and J lost 1 base, with 22 bases between them. This clonotype was detected ten times or more. This material consisted of PBMCs from the stem cell graft donor, taken from the stem cell graft. This sequence joins TRBV7-3 and TRBJ2-3; D is unclear. The TCR originated in a human donor who donated a stem cell graft to a child with combined immunodeficiency. CDR3 nucleotides: TGTGCCAGCAGCCCCTCAGGATACACTTCGGCCGGCACAGATACGCAGTATTTT. Amino acids: CASSPSGYTSAGTDTQYF.